These 21 T cell receptor beta chains came from one sample sequenced in a study of control samples from healthy donors and cancer patients (dated by TCRdb to 2018 to 2021). The library was prepared using the immunoSEQ multiplex PCR assay. TCRdb took this table from immuneACCESS and kept in-frame rearrangements with V and J called. Such tables lack part of the clones; where checked against another copy, unresolved V genes explain under half of the gap, and the rest is unexplained. The sample includes 110,000 or so clones, with around four fifths observed a single time. Around 6.4% of the sample rests with the top ten. Sequenced: blood. The source is a man younger than 35 in good health.

This rearrangement joins TRBV7-2 to TRBJ2-7; perhaps TRBD2 as D (6 bases). The germline CDR1 and CDR2 sequences are SGHTA and FQGNSA. The CDR3 contains 16 residues. Trimming removed 5 bases at V and 4 bases at J, with 21 bases between. This chain's CDR3 is CASSRDFHIEGYEQYF. The CDR3 DNA reads TGTGCCAGCAGCCGGGACTTCCACATAGAGGGTTACGAGCAGTACTTC.

CDR3 DNA: TGTGCCAGCAGCCAAGTTCGTGGGGTGAACACTGAAGCTTTCTTT. Its protein product is CASSQVRGVNTEAFF. This chain uses TRBV14 with TRBJ1-1; D is undetermined. Per germline, CDR1 SGHDN and CDR2 FVKESK. The CDR3 extends over 15 amino acids. Trimming took off 1 base at V and 0 bases at J, with 9 bases between the two ends.

This clone occurred once. V usage is TRBV6-6 and J usage is TRBJ1-4; 11 positions agree with TRBD1. Germline CDR1 reads MNHNY; CDR2 reads SVGAGI (reference sequence). V lost 7 bases and J lost 5; bases outside the gene matches: 9. CDR3 length: 16 amino acids. The CDR3 DNA is TGTGCCAGCACATTTTCCCGGGACAGGGGGAATGAAAAACTGTTTTTT. Its translation is CASTFSRDRGNEKLFF.

This clone was recorded only once. This chain connects TRBV25-1 to TRBJ2-7, with 10 bases that match TRBD1. The length of the CDR3 is 15 residues. The germline CDR1 and CDR2 sequences are MGHDK and SYGVNS. V lost 3 bases and J lost 4; bases outside the gene matches: 6. The CDR3 sequence is CASSEGGTGVYEQYV. DNA for the CDR3: TGTGCCAGCAGTGAGGGCGGGACAGGGGTTTACGAGCAGTACGTC.

V usage is TRBV6-6 and J usage is TRBJ2-1, with 7 nucleotides matching TRBD2. The germline V gene encodes CDR1 MNHNY and CDR2 SVGAGI (reference sequence). This CDR3 contains 15 residues. With 2 bases clipped from V and 8 bases from J, the junction kept 9 bases outside the gene matches. Written as DNA, the CDR3 is TGTGCCAGCAGTTACATGGGACTAAAGATGGATGAGCAGTTCTTC. Translated, it gives CASSYMGLKMDEQFF.

This chain links TRBV11-2 with TRBJ2-1, with D perhaps TRBD2 (6 bases). V was cut by 2 bases and J by 0 bases, with 11 bases left in between. Germline CDR1 SGHAT, CDR2 FQNNGV. CDR3 length equals 16 residues. Written as DNA, the CDR3 is TGTGCCAGCAGCTTATGGGCGGGGAGCTCCTACAATGAGCAGTTCTTC. It specifies CASSLWAGSSYNEQFF.

The sample holds many counts of this clone. V is TRBV19 and J is TRBJ1-6, with unresolved D. V gave up 6 bases and J gave up 6 bases, with 15 bases separating them. Germline CDR1 is LNHDA and CDR2 is SQIVND (reference sequence). The CDR3 extends over 15 amino acids. The DNA of the CDR3 is TGTGCCAGTAGATGGGCTCGCCCGGGTAATTCACCCCTCCACTTT. It is translated as CASRWARPGNSPLHF.

The chain recombines TRBV21-1 with TRBJ2-7; the D call in the table, TRBD2, was not verified against the DNA. TRBV21-1 represents a pseudogene. The CDR3 sequence is 15 residues long. As DNA, the CDR3 is TGTGCCAGCAGCAAAGACGCGGGGATCTCCTACGAGCAGTACTTC. Its protein product is CASSKDAGISYEQYF.

This sequence joins TRBV7-9 and TRBJ1-3; D is possibly TRBD1 (6 bases). CDR3 length: 16 amino acids. The germline gives CDR1 SEHNR, CDR2 FQNEAQ (reference sequence). Trimming left V 6 bases short and J 1 base short, with 16 bases between. This CDR3 reads CASRSDEGGSGNTIYF. In DNA, the CDR3 is TGTGCCAGCAGATCTGACGAAGGGGGGTCTGGAAACACCATATATTTT.

The gene calls are TRBV11-3 and TRBJ2-2; D tentatively reads TRBD1 or TRBD2 (5 bases each). This CDR3 region has 12 residues. Germline-derived CDR1 and CDR2 are SGHNT and YENEEA. Between the trimmed V and J ends, which lost 4 bases and 9 bases, there was a span of 9 bases. The CDR3 nucleotides read TGTGCCAGCAGCTCCCGGGACCGGGAGCTGTTTTTT. Its protein product is CASSSRDRELFF.

The V gene is TRBV19, the J gene TRBJ1-2; possible D gene TRBD1, 5 bases. The V gene lost 5 bases and the J gene lost 2 bases, with 12 bases spanning the gap. This CDR3 is built from 14 residues. Germline CDR1 and CDR2: LNHDA and SQIVND (reference sequence). The CDR3 DNA is TGTGCCAGTAGTGCCGGGGCAGGCAACTATGGCTACACCTTC. Residues: CASSAGAGNYGYTF.

This chain links TRBV30 with TRBJ2-7; TRBD1 might be the D (5 bases). The length of the CDR3 is 13 residues. Trimming stripped 0 bases from V and 6 bases from J, with 12 bases between. From germline, CDR1 is GTSNPN and CDR2 SVGIG (reference sequence). CDR3 in DNA: TGTGCCTGGAGTGTAGGACCCCAGGGCGAGCAGTACGTC. Translation: CAWSVGPQGEQYV.

The chain is built from TRBV9 and TRBJ1-6, with TRBD1 as a possible D gene (5 bases). The CDR3 covers 13 residues. Germline V CDR1 and CDR2: SGDLS, YYNGEE. The V end lost 4 bases, the J end lost 11 bases, and 13 bases lay between the germline ends. The CDR3 spells CASSPRDYPPLHF. In DNA form, the CDR3 reads TGTGCCAGCAGCCCGAGGGACTACCCACCCCTCCACTTT.

The DNA of the CDR3 is TGTGCCAGCAGCCCAGGGGGGAACACTGAAGCTTTCTTT. Its protein is CASSPGGNTEAFF. V and J are TRBV7-9 and TRBJ1-1, with 7 positions matching TRBD1. Germline CDR1 SEHNR, CDR2 FQNEAQ (reference sequence). CDR3 length: 13 amino acids. J gave up 1 base and V 5 bases, and 1 base lay outside the gene matches.

V is TRBV24-1 and J is TRBJ2-1; TRBD2 is a possible D gene (6 bases). CDR3 length equals 15 residues. CDR1 is KGHDR and CDR2 is SFDVKD in the germline V gene. V gave up 1 base and J gave up 9 bases, with 15 bases separating them. The CDR3 loop reads CATSDFRENHGEQFF. The CDR3 DNA reads as TGTGCCACCAGTGATTTCCGGGAGAATCATGGTGAGCAGTTCTTC.

V usage is TRBV7-2 and J usage is TRBJ2-3; 11 bases line up with TRBD1. V dropped 7 bases and J dropped 6; count of bases not matched to a gene: 6. The CDR3 runs to 14 residues. CDR1 and CDR2 (germline): SGHTA, FQGNSA. In DNA form, the CDR3 reads TGTGCCAGCACGGGACAGGGGGTTTCGGATACGCAGTATTTT. Translated: CASTGQGVSDTQYF. The full variable domain, in which reference TRBV7-2 and TRBJ2-3 provide the parts outside the CDR3, is GAGVSQSPSNKVTEKGKDVELRCDPISGHTALYWYRQSLGQGLEFLIYFQGNSAPDKSGLPSDRFSAERTGGSVSTLTIQRTQQEDSAVYLCASTGQGVSDTQYFGPGTRLTVL.

J is TRBJ2-1 and V is TRBV28, with TRBD2 identical over 7 bases. V was pared by 3 bases and J by 7 bases, with 3 bases of the junction left unmatched. Looked up from germline, CDR1 is MDHEN and CDR2 is SYDVKM. The CDR3 length is 13 residues. The CDR3 region has the DNA TGTGCCAGCAGTTTGTGGGGGGGGAATGAGCAGTTCTTC. It is translated as CASSLWGGNEQFF. The whole variable domain, remainder taken from reference TRBV28 and TRBJ2-1, is DVKVTQSSRYLVKRTGEKVFLECVQDMDHENMFWYRQDPGLGLRLIYFSYDVKMKEKGDIPEGYSVSREKKERFSLILESASTNQTSMYLCASSLWGGNEQFFGPGTRLTVL.

This clone was seen repeatedly, ten times or more. The gene calls are TRBV6-5 and TRBJ1-2, with a weak D call TRBD1 (5 bases). There are 12 residues in the CDR3. The germline V gene encodes CDR1 MNHEY and CDR2 SVGAGI. Trimming took 7 bases from V and 2 from J, leaving 8 bases between them. CDR3 sequence reads: CASKEGNYGYTF. The CDR3 DNA follows: TGTGCCAGCAAGGAGGGGAACTATGGCTACACCTTC.

This rearrangement joins TRBV21-1 to TRBJ2-2; TRBD2 is the table's D call, not checked against the DNA. TRBV21-1 is described as a pseudogene. This CDR3 has 16 residues. CDR3 sequence reads: CASSKGSGPNIGELFF. Written as DNA, the CDR3 is TGTGCCAGCAGCAAAGGTAGCGGCCCTAACATCGGGGAGCTGTTTTTT.

The chain uses TRBV13 and TRBJ1-2, with D unclear. V lost 5 bases and J 4 bases, leaving 11 bases between the germline ends. This CDR3 spans 13 amino acids. Germline CDR1 PRHDT, CDR2 FYEKMQ (reference sequence). CDR3 nucleotides: TGTGCCAGCAGCATCAAGGGTATCTATGGCTACACCTTC. Its protein is CASSIKGIYGYTF.

The rearrangement uses TRBV4-3 and TRBJ2-6; D is uncertain. The germline V gene encodes CDR1 LGHNA and CDR2 YSLEER. Trimming shortened V by 1 base and J by 3 bases, and 7 bases separated the two germline ends. The CDR3 runs 15 residues. This CDR3 is CASSQGVHGANVLTF. The CDR3 DNA reads TGCGCCAGCAGCCAAGGAGTCCATGGGGCCAACGTCCTGACTTTC.